This T cell receptor (beta chain) was profiled in a study of radiation and T cells in renal cell carcinoma. Turning to the study itself: Nephrectomy followed 15 Gy stereotactic body radiation by 4 weeks.

This sample's time point: baseline pretreatment blood. As to treatment: 15 Gy SBRT to primary tumor, nephrectomy 4 weeks later. This renal cell carcinoma was of the clear cell type. The germline V gene has CDR1 MNHNS and CDR2 SASEGT. V lost 11 bases to trimming and J lost 6 bases; unmatched junction nucleotides: 7. The length of the CDR3 is 13 residues. Libraries were prepared by immunoSEQ multiplex PCR; TCRdb keeps only in-frame clonotypes and omits some of them. Among approximately 150,000 clones listed, about 87% were seen once. This rearrangement joins TRBV6-1 to TRBJ2-1, with 10 bases matching TRBD1. The material was blood, obtained from a patient whose treatment included radiotherapy and nephrectomy. This clonotype was sampled from a woman in her 70s with renal cell carcinoma. In DNA form, the CDR3 reads TGTGCCTGCGGGACAGGGGTGAGCAATGAGCAGTTCTTC. This sequence encodes CACGTGVSNEQFF.